This TCR beta chain derives from a study of Graves' ophthalmopathy and Graves' hyperthyroidism. Study background: Upon initial diagnosis and before any treatment, peripheral blood was collected. Whole-study results and caveats: With a specificity of just under 75% and a sensitivity of around 70%, the model predicted ophthalmopathy progression.

Points on this clonotype: Its antigen remains unidentified.

The authors amplified TCR beta CDR3 regions from RNA transcripts. The first-round RT-PCR employed HTBI primers together with the Qiagen OneStep RT-PCR kit. A multiplex PCR was then performed as the second round. TCRdb called the multiplex PCR reads again in MiXCR, with one record for every CDR3 protein. The sample records 500,000 to 700,000 distinct CDR3 sequences, 22% being singletons. V was trimmed by 0 bases and J by 6 bases, leaving 12 bases between them. In germline, CDR1 is SGHRS, CDR2 YFSETQ. The CDR3 length is 14 residues. Orbital computed tomography, together with clinical symptoms, serum thyroxine, TRAb and thyroid ultrasound, was used for diagnosis. It was from roughly 10 ml of fresh peripheral blood that the PBMCs came.

Sequencing was done on a sample of peripheral blood. This chain links TRBV5-1 with TRBJ1-1, with a tentative D call TRBD1 (6 bases). The source is a woman aged 18-29 years with stable Graves' hyperthyroidism. Some clones in this sample may be carry-over from other donors' samples. DNA of the CDR3: TGCGCCAGCAGCTTGGGCGGGGAGGGGGCTGAAGCTTTCTTT. Translation: CASSLGGEGAEAFF.